This record covers a single TCR beta chain. The antigen it recognizes is unknown. No base qualities exist here, and no much larger clone lies one base off it. This record belongs to a study of shared clonotypes between healthy human individuals (dated by TCRdb to 2020 to 2022). General notes on the study: The cohort included a few men and a couple of women between 18 and 49 years of age. To estimate repertoire size and how much clonotype sharing occurs between individuals, the study deeply sequenced the blood TCR repertoires of about five healthy adults. For each donor, three plates each were used for CD4 naive and CD4 memory, two plates were used for CD8 naive, and one plate was used for CD8 memory. Each donor's leukapheresis produced roughly between roughly 0.85 and 10 billion PBMCs. To increase sequencing depth and limit assay-specific biases, TCR repertoire library preparation and sequencing were carried out by different laboratories using diverse techniques.

What the work shows at the level of the full study, not this receptor alone: Because the study included a small number of donors, the genetic and exposure-history diversity represented was limited. Based on pairwise subsampling, the degree of clonotype sharing among donors was expected to be affected by sequencing depth. Larger estimated clonotype richness was generally found for naive subsets than for memory subsets. When a handful of donors were compared, the shared fraction of clonotypes was about 5% for naive CD4, about 4% for naive CD8, 2% to 2.5% for memory CD4, and 0.3% to 0.5% for memory CD8. Only blood was sampled, and tissue TCR repertoires likely differ from those in blood. Higher generation probabilities were observed for clonotypes shared by all four sorted-subset donors than for non-shared clonotypes. Incomplete sequencing was indicated by rarefaction of sorted-subset datasets, despite the large sequencing depth.

Using the deep immunoSEQ assay, TCR CDR3 regions were amplified from genomic DNA by multiplex PCR. Extracted genomic DNA from each cell subset was spread evenly across all wells of several immunoSEQ 96-well plates, with each plate serving as a replicate. For sorted subsets, each replicate PCR was loaded with 200 to 250 ng genomic DNA, equivalent to some 27,000 T cell genomes. Purified libraries were quantified with a Qubit 3.0 fluorometer, sized on a Bioanalyzer 2100, and re-quantified with the KAPA Library Quantification kit. Every immunoSEQ 96-well plate was sequenced on a separate single-read 150-cycle Illumina NextSeq 550 flow cell. The original pipeline was this. Because the immunoSEQ output held only junctional sequences and lacked quality scores, the filtering could not match the filtering applied to full-length reads. Sequences were annotated with PyIR, a Python wrapper for IgBLAST v1.9, and V/J genes and CDR3 were assigned using IMGT germline references. Reads with weak V/J assignments (E-value above 1e-6), missing CDR3, stop codons, out-of-frame junctions, or ambiguous translated residues were removed. V3J clonotypes were defined as sequences sharing the same inferred V gene, J gene, and CDR3 amino acid sequence. Percentage overlap between repertoires was computed as shared unique clonotypes divided by the size of the smaller repertoire. RTK rarefaction, the Chao1 estimator, and Recon v2.1 estimates of unobserved clonotypes were used to assess repertoire richness. For all TCRbeta clonotypes obtained by the gDNA method from several donors, generation probabilities were computed with OLGA. In TCRdb, the immuneACCESS table is reduced to in-frame sequences with V and J assigned. These tables do not hold every clone; where another copy was compared, an unresolved V gene accounts for under half, and the others remain unexplained. For V, J and clone size, that table is used; D and trimming come from the DNA. The sample table contains some 2.3 million clones; only one count was recorded for roughly 93% of them. Of the sample, 0.39% is held by the ten largest clones.

Donors were healthy HIV-negative adults with no recently reported acute infections or vaccinations. Only Caucasian adults living in Nashville, Tennessee, USA were represented among the donors. Magnetic negative selection was used to enrich CD4+ T cells, after which naive cells were positively selected on CD45RA and the negative fraction became the memory subset. Blood was obtained by leukapheresis, after which PBMCs were separated by Ficoll-Histopaque density gradient centrifugation and cryopreserved in liquid nitrogen vapor phase. Purity and quantity of every magnetically sorted T cell population were checked by analytical flow cytometry. Genomic DNA was isolated from each sorted fraction and quantified by UV absorbance on a Nanodrop 2000c. The TCR was taken from a man aged 18-30 years in good health. Some clones in this sample may be carry-over from other donors' samples. Sequencing was done on a sample of naive CD4+ T cells from PBMCs. The sample's cell subset or site label is to be understood as: CD45RA+ positively selected.

The DNA is as follows: TGTGCCAGCCTTGAGCCCACCTCTGGGGCCAACGTCCTGACTTTC. The translation is CASLEPTSGANVLTF. The chain couples TRBV28 to TRBJ2-6; a confident D gene designation cannot be given. At the junction V is shortened by 8 bases and J by 0 bases, with 11 bases in between. Including the terminal cysteine and phenylalanine, the CDR3 comprises 15 residues. Just CDR3 DNA is preserved here, 45 bases in frame from base 1. In the germline V gene, CDR1 corresponds to MDHEN and CDR2 to SYDVKM.